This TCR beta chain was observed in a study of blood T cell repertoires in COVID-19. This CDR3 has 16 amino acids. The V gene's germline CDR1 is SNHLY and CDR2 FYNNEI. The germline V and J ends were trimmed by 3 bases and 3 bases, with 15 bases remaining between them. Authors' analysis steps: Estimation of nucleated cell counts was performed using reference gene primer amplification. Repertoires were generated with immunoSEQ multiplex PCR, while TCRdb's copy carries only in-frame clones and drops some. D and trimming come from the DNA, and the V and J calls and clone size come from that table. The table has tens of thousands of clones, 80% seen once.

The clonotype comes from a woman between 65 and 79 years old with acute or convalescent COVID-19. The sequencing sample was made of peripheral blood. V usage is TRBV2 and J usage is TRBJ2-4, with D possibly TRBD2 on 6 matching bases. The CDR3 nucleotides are TGTGCCAGCAGTGACATAGGGAGGTTGGGCAAAAACATTCAGTACTTC. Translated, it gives CASSDIGRLGKNIQYF.